The clone carrying this T cell receptor (beta chain) appeared once. Trimming removed 3 bases at V and 5 bases at J, with 10 bases between. The CDR3 spans 13 residues. The V gene's germline CDR1 is SGHTA and CDR2 FQGNSA. This record belongs to a study of cytomegalovirus exposure and HLA in healthy donors. Vbeta (60) and Jbeta (13) primers were used in the PCR. This table comes from immunoSEQ multiplex PCR, and its TCRdb copy is limited to in-frame clones, with some not included. Of some 140,000 clones listed, over 70% are singletons. The chain carries TRBV7-2 and TRBJ2-5, with a weak D call TRBD2 (7 bases). Sequenced sample: PBMCs. The sequence was obtained from a man aged 25 to 45 in good health and CMV-seropositive. For the CDR3, the DNA is TGTGCCAGCAGCTTCAGGGGAGGGGAGACCCAGTACTTC. This gives the protein CASSFRGGETQYF.